This T cell receptor (beta chain) was sequenced during a study of shared clonotypes between healthy human individuals. Assay: immunoSEQ multiplex PCR; the TCRdb copy retains only in-frame clones and omits some. This table holds a few million clones, 85% to 95% found once. The CDR3 length is 13 residues. Trimming cost V 1 base and J 2 bases, with 4 bases left between them. Germline CDR1 and CDR2: SGHDN and FVKESK. The receptor comes from a young man in good health. Some clones in this sample may be carry-over from other donors' samples. This chain joins TRBV14 and TRBJ2-3; no firm D call. The sequenced sample consisted of naive CD4+ T cells from PBMCs. As to subset: CD45RA+ positively selected. The CDR3 nucleotides are TGTGCCAGCAGCCAAGTATTCACAGATACGCAGTATTTT. Amino acid sequence: CASSQVFTDTQYF.